This T cell receptor (beta chain) was recovered during a study of CXCR3 chemokines and chemotherapy response in bladder cancer. Germline CDR1 is SQVTM and CDR2 is ANQGSEA. CDR3 length equals 14 residues. Losses at the gene ends were 5 bases for V and 7 bases for J; bases not matched to a gene: 5. Each CDR3 protein gets one entry after TCRdb re-called the PCR reads with MiXCR. The table has several thousand distinct CDR3 sequences, 25% to 30% seen once. The chain employs TRBV29-1 and TRBJ2-1; TRBD2 aligns across 13 bases. The clonotype was recovered from a human donor with bladder cancer that did not respond to neoadjuvant chemotherapy. Collection took place from a patient whose treatment included neoadjuvant chemotherapy. Here the CDR3 reads CSVSGTSGENEQFF. The CDR3 DNA is TGCAGCGTTTCCGGGACTAGCGGGGAAAATGAGCAGTTCTTC.